This is a list of T cell receptor beta chains from one sample in a study of blood T cell repertoires in COVID-19. Using immunoSEQ multiplex PCR, the repertoire was profiled, and TCRdb retains in-frame clones only, with some absent. The sample carries some 240,000 clones, 85% recorded once. Sequencing used PBMCs or T cells enriched from blood (not recorded which). Source of these receptors: a woman in her forties or fifties who had been exposed to COVID-19. Both conserved end residues are part of each CDR3. Fields, in order: clone size, D gene, J gene, V gene, CDR3 protein, CDR3 DNA. A D gene is named only where the DNA matches it firmly. Clone size appears in some rows only: once, few, many, or a class for an expanded clone.

once - TRBJ2-5 TRBV2 CASSPLEQVKGTQYF TGTGCCAGCAGCCCCCTGGAACAGGTTAAGGGGACCCAGTACTTC
- TRBD1 TRBJ1-4 TRBV6-1 CASSVTLIGTGNEKLFF TGTGCCAGCAGTGTAACCCTTATCGGGACAGGGAATGAAAAACTGTTTTTT
- - TRBJ1-1 TRBV12-3/TRBV12-4 CASTERENTEAFF TGTGCCAGCACCGAACGGGAAAACACTGAAGCTTTCTTT
- TRBD1 TRBJ1-3 TRBV4-2 CASSPRTGGLGNTIYF TGTGCCAGCAGCCCTCGGACAGGGGGCTTAGGAAACACCATATATTTT
- TRBD1 TRBJ1-1 TRBV12-3/TRBV12-4 CASRSGGNEAFF TGTGCCAGCAGGTCAGGGGGTAATGAAGCTTTCTTT
few TRBD1 TRBJ1-2 TRBV7-2 CASSLAHRGGYGYTF TGTGCCAGCAGCTTAGCTCACAGGGGGGGGTATGGCTACACCTTC
- - TRBJ1-3 TRBV3-1/TRBV3-2 CASSQSVEGNTIYF TGTGCCAGCAGCCAGTCCGTGGAGGGGAACACCATATATTTT
- TRBD1 TRBJ2-7 TRBV7-2 CASSRTGQASLYEQYF TGTGCCAGCAGCCGCACCGGACAGGCCTCCCTCTACGAGCAGTACTTC
once - TRBJ2-4 TRBV15 CATRERVSGIQYF TGTGCCACTAGGGAGCGTGTATCGGGCATTCAGTACTTC
- - TRBJ1-1 TRBV6-5 CASTTTFGAEAFF TGTGCCAGCACCACAACGTTCGGGGCTGAAGCTTTCTTT
- - TRBJ1-3 TRBV5-4 CASSLKTGIMAGNTIYF TGTGCCAGCAGCCTGAAGACAGGAATAATGGCTGGAAACACCATATATTTT
once - TRBJ1-2 TRBV10-3 CAISESSRGYTF TGTGCCATCAGTGAGTCAAGCAGGGGCTACACCTTC
- - TRBJ2-7 TRBV4-1 CASSQEVGGQYEQYF TGCGCCAGCAGCCAAGAGGTGGGGGGGCAATACGAGCAGTACTTC
few - TRBJ2-3 TRBV15 CATSRASVTDTQYF TGTGCCACCAGCAGAGCCTCGGTGACAGATACGCAGTATTTT
- - TRBJ1-5 TRBV19 CASSIGENQPQHF TGTGCCAGTAGTATTGGGGAGAATCAGCCCCAGCATTTT
- - TRBJ1-2 TRBV4-1 CASSPGILIDYGYTF TGCGCCAGCAGCCCAGGGATCCTCATCGACTATGGCTACACCTTC
- TRBD1 TRBJ1-4 TRBV5-1 CASSLTGQGYEKLFF TGCGCCAGCAGCTTAACAGGACAGGGGTATGAAAAACTGTTTTTT
once - TRBJ1-2 TRBV6-1 CASSEVRRELNGYTF TGTGCCAGCAGTGAAGTTCGCCGGGAGCTCAACGGCTACACCTTC
- TRBD2 TRBJ2-1 TRBV7-9 CASSFTGLALRGEQFF TGTGCCAGCAGCTTCACCGGACTAGCCCTACGGGGTGAGCAGTTCTTC
- - TRBJ1-1 TRBV6-5 CATHRGGVDEAFF TGTGCCACCCATCGGGGGGGGGTGGATGAAGCTTTCTTT
- TRBD1 TRBJ1-5 TRBV28 CASSNRQGGNQPQHF TGTGCCAGCAGCAACCGACAGGGGGGGAATCAGCCCCAGCATTTT
- TRBD1 TRBJ1-1 TRBV7-2 CASSLEATGGRKKAFF TGTGCCAGCAGCTTAGAGGCCACAGGGGGCCGAAAGAAAGCTTTCTTT
- TRBD2 TRBJ2-7 TRBV2 CASSEASGTSGNF TGTGCCAGCAGTGAAGCGAGTGGGACTAGCGGGAACTTC
- - TRBJ1-1 TRBV7-9 CASAAGHSYTEAFF TGTGCCAGCGCCGCAGGCCACAGCTACACTGAAGCTTTCTTT
- TRBD2 TRBJ2-3 TRBV5-1 CASSPGLAGEETDTQYF TGCGCCAGCAGCCCGGGACTAGCGGGGGAAGAAACAGATACGCAGTATTTT
- TRBD1 TRBJ2-2 TRBV10-1 CASSDRTGANTGELFF TGCGCCAGCAGTGACCGGACAGGGGCGAACACCGGGGAGCTGTTTTTT
- - TRBJ1-3 TRBV11-2 CASSLRPPRTDGNTIYF TGTGCCAGCAGCTTAAGGCCCCCTCGGACAGACGGAAACACCATATATTTT
- - TRBJ2-7 TRBV25-1 CASSETVGAGVFYEQYF TGTGCCAGCAGTGAAACGGTTGGGGCAGGGGTATTTTACGAGCAGTACTTC
- - TRBJ2-4 TRBV6-5 CASGAGTIQYF TGTGCCAGCGGCGCGGGGACCATTCAGTACTTC
- - TRBJ2-3 TRBV27 CASSLGGPISTDTQYF TGTGCCAGCAGTCTCGGGGGGCCAATTAGCACAGATACGCAGTATTTT
- TRBD1 TRBJ2-7 TRBV14 CASSYTGAREQYF TGTGCCAGCAGCTATACAGGGGCACGGGAGCAGTACTTC
- - TRBJ1-1 TRBV11-2 CASSLVERRGDFSF TGTGCCAGCAGCTTAGTAGAGCGTAGGGGTGACTTCTCCTTT
- TRBD1 TRBJ1-1 TRBV5-1 CASSWGQGSAEAFF TGCGCCAGCAGCTGGGGACAGGGATCGGCTGAAGCTTTCTTT
- - TRBJ1-5 TRBV7-2 CASSREGLLGSNQPQHF TGTGCCAGCAGCAGGGAGGGACTACTAGGGAGCAATCAGCCCCAGCATTTT
- TRBD1 TRBJ1-2 TRBV29-1 CSVTTGVVGYTF TGCAGCGTAACTACAGGGGTGGTAGGCTACACCTTC
few TRBD1 TRBJ2-7 TRBV7-6 CASSLAPGQGRYEQYF TGTGCCAGCAGCTTAGCACCGGGACAGGGAAGGTACGAGCAGTACTTC
- - TRBJ2-7 TRBV29-1 CSAAGTYEQYF TGCAGCGCGGCGGGGACCTACGAGCAGTACTTC
- - TRBJ1-2 TRBV19 CAIGQGRNYGYTF TGTGCCATCGGCCAGGGGCGGAACTATGGCTACACCTTC
- TRBD1 TRBJ2-7 TRBV27 CASSHRGYEQYF TGTGCCAGCAGTCACAGGGGTTACGAGCAGTACTTC
- TRBD1 TRBJ1-1 TRBV5-4 CASSPRTGGVGSAEAFF TGTGCCAGCAGCCCTAGGACAGGGGGCGTAGGTAGCGCTGAAGCTTTCTTT
- TRBD1 TRBJ1-2 TRBV6-5 CASTIRGQLGGYTF TGTGCCAGCACCATAAGGGGACAGTTGGGCGGCTACACCTTC
- TRBD2 TRBJ2-1 TRBV28 CASSSGLAGDYNEQFF TGTGCCAGCAGTTCGGGACTAGCGGGGGATTACAATGAGCAGTTCTTC
once - TRBJ2-7 TRBV28 CASSSSGRPAYF TGTGCCAGCAGTTCATCAGGGCGACCGGCGTACTTC
many - TRBJ1-3 TRBV6-1 CASSGSALSSGNTIYF TGTGCCAGCAGTGGGAGCGCTTTATCCTCTGGAAACACCATATATTTT
- - TRBJ2-4 TRBV10-1 CASSEGTSNIQYF TGCGCCAGCAGTGAGGGGACTTCAAACATTCAGTACTTC
- TRBD1 TRBJ1-1 TRBV6-2/TRBV6-3 CASSPRDRGRFLATEAFF TGTGCCAGCAGTCCAAGGGACAGGGGGCGGTTCCTGGCCACTGAAGCTTTCTTT
- - TRBJ1-2 TRBV3-1/TRBV3-2 CASRGAGVHGYTF TGTGCCAGCAGGGGGGCAGGGGTCCATGGCTACACCTTC
- TRBD1 TRBJ2-1 TRBV28 CASSSTGTGGYNEQFF TGTGCCAGCAGTTCTACCGGGACAGGGGGTTACAATGAGCAGTTCTTC
- - TRBJ2-1 TRBV19 CASSIDRAGNEQFF TGTGCCAGTAGTATAGACCGAGCCGGGAATGAGCAGTTCTTC
- - TRBJ2-7 TRBV6-6 CASSYSGTPYEQYF TGTGCCAGCAGTTACTCCGGGACACCTTACGAGCAGTACTTC
- TRBD2 TRBJ2-5 TRBV9 CASSLGTSGPQETQYF TGTGCCAGCAGCCTCGGGACTAGCGGACCCCAAGAGACCCAGTACTTC
- - TRBJ1-5 TRBV19 CASSDRPGGGSNQPQHF TGTGCCAGTAGTGACAGGCCGGGAGGCGGGAGCAATCAGCCCCAGCATTTT
- - TRBJ1-1 TRBV28 CASNTANTEAFF TGTGCCAGCAATACAGCGAACACTGAAGCTTTCTTT
few TRBD1 TRBJ2-7 TRBV11-2 CASSLEDRLLSPYEQYF TGTGCCAGCAGCTTAGAGGACAGGCTTCTTTCCCCCTACGAGCAGTACTTC